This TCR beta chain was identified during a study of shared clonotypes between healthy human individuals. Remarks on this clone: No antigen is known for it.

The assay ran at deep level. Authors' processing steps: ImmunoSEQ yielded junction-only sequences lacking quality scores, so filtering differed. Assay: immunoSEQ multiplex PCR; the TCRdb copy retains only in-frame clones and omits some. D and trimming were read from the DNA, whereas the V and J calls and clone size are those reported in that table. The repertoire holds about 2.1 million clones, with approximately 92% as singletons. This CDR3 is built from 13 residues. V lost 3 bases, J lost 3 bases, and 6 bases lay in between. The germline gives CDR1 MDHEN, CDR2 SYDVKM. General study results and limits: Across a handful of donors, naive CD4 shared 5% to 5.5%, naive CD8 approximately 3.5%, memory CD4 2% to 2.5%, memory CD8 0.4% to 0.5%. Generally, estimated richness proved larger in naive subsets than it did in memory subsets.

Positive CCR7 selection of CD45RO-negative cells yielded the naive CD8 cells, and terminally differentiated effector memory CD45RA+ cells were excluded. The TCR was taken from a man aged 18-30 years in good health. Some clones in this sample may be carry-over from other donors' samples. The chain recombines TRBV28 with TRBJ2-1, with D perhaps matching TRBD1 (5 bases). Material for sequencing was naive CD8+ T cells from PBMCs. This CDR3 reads CASSFQGYNEQFF. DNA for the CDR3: TGTGCCAGCAGTTTTCAGGGCTACAATGAGCAGTTCTTC.